The 13 T cell receptor beta chains listed next were all sequenced from one sample in a study of shared clonotypes between healthy human individuals. The protocol was immunoSEQ multiplex PCR, while the TCRdb copy is restricted to in-frame clones and leaves out a portion. The sample includes around 980,000 clones, around three quarters of them seen just once. The sequenced sample was memory CD4+ T cells from PBMCs. Subset indicated: CD45RA-negative fraction. The receptors here all came from a man younger than 30 in good health. Some clones in this sample may be carry-over from other donors' samples.

V gene TRBV5-6 combines with J gene TRBJ1-5; D might be TRBD1 (6 bases). This CDR3 spans 14 amino acids. In germline, CDR1 is SGHDT, CDR2 YYEEEE. Trimming cost V 1 base and J 3 bases, with 8 bases left between them. The CDR3: CASSLQGPNQPQHF. The DNA of the CDR3 is TGTGCCAGCAGCTTGCAGGGGCCCAATCAGCCCCAGCATTTT. The full variable domain, completed using reference TRBV5-6 and TRBJ1-5, is DAGVTQSPTHLIKTRGQQVTLRCSPKSGHDTVSWYQQALGQGPQFIFQYYEEEERQRGNFPDRFSGHQFPNYSSELNVNALLLGDSALYLCASSLQGPNQPQHFGDGTRLSIL.

Ten or more counts support this clone. The chain combines TRBV7-2 with TRBJ2-2; D unclear. The CDR3 has 13 amino acids. The germline V gene encodes CDR1 SGHTA and CDR2 FQGNSA. V was shortened by 1 base and J by 5 bases, with 5 bases between the two germline ends. The CDR3: CASSLDPTGELFF. The DNA for the CDR3 is TGTGCCAGCAGCTTAGACCCGACCGGGGAGCTGTTTTTT. Full variable domain (remainder filled in from reference TRBV7-2 and TRBJ2-2): GAGVSQSPSNKVTEKGKDVELRCDPISGHTALYWYRQSLGQGLEFLIYFQGNSAPDKSGLPSDRFSAERTGGSVSTLTIQRTQQEDSAVYLCASSLDPTGELFFGEGSRLTVL.

CDR3: CASTRGLAGGPDTQYF. The CDR3 nucleotides read TGTGCCAGCACCCGAGGACTAGCGGGAGGCCCAGATACGCAGTATTTT. The rearrangement links TRBV5-4 to TRBJ2-3; TRBD2 agrees at 14 bases. J lost 4 bases, V lost 6 bases, and 7 bases had no gene match. Looked up from germline, CDR1 is SGHNT and CDR2 is YYREEE (reference sequence). This CDR3 comprises 16 residues. The full variable domain, rest sourced from reference TRBV5-4 and TRBJ2-3, is ETGVTQSPTHLIKTRGQQVTLRCSSQSGHNTVSWYQQALGQGPQFIFQYYREEENGRGNFPPRFSGLQFPNYSSELNVNALELDDSALYLCASTRGLAGGPDTQYFGPGTRLTVL.

This clone is a singleton in its sample. The chain combines TRBV7-9 with TRBJ2-2; the D gene could be TRBD1 or TRBD2 (5 bases each). V lost 5 bases and J lost 2, with 12 bases in between. The germline V gene encodes CDR1 SEHNR and CDR2 FQNEAQ (reference sequence). This CDR3 is 15 amino acids long. Here the CDR3 reads CASSRLGRNTGELFF. Here the CDR3 DNA reads TGTGCCAGCAGCCGTCTGGGACGAAACACCGGGGAGCTGTTTTTT.

The chain employs TRBV7-2 and TRBJ2-5; the match to TRBD2 covers 8 bases. The CDR3 extends over 15 amino acids. Germline V CDR1 and CDR2: SGHTA, FQGNSA. Trimming at V came to 2 bases and at J to 4 bases, leaving 6 bases not matched to a gene. CDR3 coding DNA: TGTGCCAGCAGCTTAAGTAGCGGGATCTCAGAGACCCAGTACTTC. Encoded protein: CASSLSSGISETQYF.

V gene TRBV2 combines with J gene TRBJ2-3; no clear D gene. CDR3 length: 13 amino acids. Germline V CDR1 and CDR2: SNHLY, FYNNEI. With 7 bases removed from V and 4 bases from J, the gap between germline ends came to 12 bases. The CDR3 DNA reads TGTGCCAGCAACACGGCAAGTCCAGATACGCAGTATTTT. It encodes CASNTASPDTQYF.

The genes are TRBV9 and TRBJ2-2; perhaps TRBD1 as D (5 bases). V lost 0 bases and J lost 4, with 10 bases in between. The CDR3 extends over 15 amino acids. Germline assignment: CDR1 SGDLS and CDR2 YYNGEE. The CDR3 spells CASSVGVGLTGELFF. CDR3 nucleotide sequence: TGTGCCAGCAGCGTAGGTGTGGGGCTCACCGGGGAGCTGTTTTTT.

The chain combines TRBV15 with TRBJ2-2, with TRBD2 identical over 12 bases. Losses at the gene ends were 3 bases for V and 4 bases for J; bases not matched to a gene: 9. Germline V CDR1 and CDR2: LNHNV, YYDKDF (reference sequence). CDR3 size: 18 residues. The CDR3 here is CATSRPMGLAGRTGELFF. The CDR3 DNA follows: TGTGCCACCAGCAGGCCTATGGGACTAGCGGGTCGCACCGGGGAGCTGTTTTTT.

The genes are TRBV5-5 and TRBJ2-7; the D call may be TRBD1 or TRBD2 (5 bases each). The V gene's germline CDR1 is SGHKS and CDR2 YYEKEE (reference sequence). The CDR3 is 13 amino acids. V shed 4 bases and J shed 4 bases, with 12 bases lying between them. In DNA, the CDR3 is TGTGCCAGCAGCACGGGACCATCTTACGAGCAGTACTTC. Its protein is CASSTGPSYEQYF.

The genes are TRBV9 and TRBJ2-1; 8 bases line up with TRBD1. The CDR3 is made up of 16 amino acids. Looked up from germline, CDR1 is SGDLS and CDR2 is YYNGEE. V lost 3 bases, J lost 3 bases, and 8 bases stayed unmatched. The CDR3 sequence: CASSARQGTRYNEQFF. CDR3 DNA sequence: TGTGCCAGCAGCGCCAGACAGGGGACCCGCTACAATGAGCAGTTCTTC.

This chain connects TRBV30 to TRBJ1-2; D is unclear. CDR1 and CDR2 (germline): GTSNPN, SVGIG (reference sequence). Trimming took off 0 bases at V and 5 bases at J, with 16 bases between the two ends. This CDR3 spans 15 amino acids. The CDR3 spells CAWSVGVRLVYGYTF. DNA for the CDR3: TGTGCCTGGAGTGTTGGGGTCAGATTGGTTTATGGCTACACCTTC.

The rearrangement uses TRBV20-1 and TRBJ2-7; D unresolved. The CDR3 sequence is 11 residues long. The V end was cut by 5 bases, the J end by 4 bases, with 9 bases between. Germline V lookup: CDR1 DFQATT, CDR2 SNEGSKA (reference sequence). CDR3 amino acids: CSASDKYEQYF. The CDR3 nucleotides are TGCAGTGCTTCTGACAAATACGAGCAGTACTTC.

The chain recombines TRBV7-8 with TRBJ1-4; no reliable D call. V shed 1 base and J shed 5 bases, with 14 bases lying between them. The CDR3 extends over 16 amino acids. The V gene's germline CDR1 is SGHVS and CDR2 FQNEAQ. Here the CDR3 reads CASSLGGVGRNEKLFF. In DNA, the CDR3 is TGTGCCAGCAGCTTAGGTGGAGTGGGGAGAAATGAAAAACTGTTTTTT.